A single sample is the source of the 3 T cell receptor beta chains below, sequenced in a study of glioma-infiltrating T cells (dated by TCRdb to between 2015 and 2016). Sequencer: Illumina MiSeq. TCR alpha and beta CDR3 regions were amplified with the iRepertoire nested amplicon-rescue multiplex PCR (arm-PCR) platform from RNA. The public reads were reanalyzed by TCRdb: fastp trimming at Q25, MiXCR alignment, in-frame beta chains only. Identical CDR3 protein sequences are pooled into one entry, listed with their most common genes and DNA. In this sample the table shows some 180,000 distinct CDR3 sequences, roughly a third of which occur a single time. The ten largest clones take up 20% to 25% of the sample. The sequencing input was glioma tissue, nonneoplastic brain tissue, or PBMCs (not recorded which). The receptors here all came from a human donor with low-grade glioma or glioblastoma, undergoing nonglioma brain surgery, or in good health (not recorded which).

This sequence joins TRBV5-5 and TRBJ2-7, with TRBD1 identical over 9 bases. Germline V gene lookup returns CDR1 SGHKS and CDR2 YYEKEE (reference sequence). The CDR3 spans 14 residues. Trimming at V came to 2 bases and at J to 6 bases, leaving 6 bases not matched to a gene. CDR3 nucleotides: TGTGCCAGCAGCTTTGGGACAGGGATCGGCGAGCAGTACTTC. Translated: CASSFGTGIGEQYF.

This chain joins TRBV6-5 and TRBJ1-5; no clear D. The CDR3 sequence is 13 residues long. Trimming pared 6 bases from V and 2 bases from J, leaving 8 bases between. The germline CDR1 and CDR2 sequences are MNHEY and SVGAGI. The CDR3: CASSSQGNQPQHF. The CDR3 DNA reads TGTGCCAGCAGCTCCCAGGGCAATCAGCCCCAGCATTTT.

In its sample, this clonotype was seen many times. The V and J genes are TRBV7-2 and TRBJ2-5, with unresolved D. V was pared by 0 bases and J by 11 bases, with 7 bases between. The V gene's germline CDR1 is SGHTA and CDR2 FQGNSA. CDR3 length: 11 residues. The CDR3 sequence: CASSLADRQYF. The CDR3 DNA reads TGTGCCAGCAGCTTAGCGGACCGTCAGTACTTC.